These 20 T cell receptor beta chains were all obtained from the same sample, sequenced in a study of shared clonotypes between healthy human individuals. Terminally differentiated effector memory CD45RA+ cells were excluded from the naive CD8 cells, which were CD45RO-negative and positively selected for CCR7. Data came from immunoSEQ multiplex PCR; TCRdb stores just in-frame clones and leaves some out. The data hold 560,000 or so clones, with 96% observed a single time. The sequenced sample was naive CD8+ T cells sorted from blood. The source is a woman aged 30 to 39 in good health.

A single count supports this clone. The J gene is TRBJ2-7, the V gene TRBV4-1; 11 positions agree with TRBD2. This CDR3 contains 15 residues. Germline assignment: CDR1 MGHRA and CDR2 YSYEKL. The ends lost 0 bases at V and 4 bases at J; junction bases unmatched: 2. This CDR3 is CASSQETSGSYEQYF. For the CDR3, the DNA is TGCGCCAGCAGCCAAGAAACTAGCGGGAGTTACGAGCAGTACTTC.

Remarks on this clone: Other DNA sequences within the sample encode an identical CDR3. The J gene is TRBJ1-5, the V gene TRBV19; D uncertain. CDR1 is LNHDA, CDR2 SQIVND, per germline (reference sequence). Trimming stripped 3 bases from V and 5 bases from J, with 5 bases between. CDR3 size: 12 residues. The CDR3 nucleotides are TGTGCCAGTAGTATTGTGGATCAGCCCCAGCATTTT. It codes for CASSIVDQPQHF.

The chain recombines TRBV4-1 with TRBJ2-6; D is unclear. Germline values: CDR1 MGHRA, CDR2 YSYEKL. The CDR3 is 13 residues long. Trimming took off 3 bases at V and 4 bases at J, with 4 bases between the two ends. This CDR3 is CASSQEGANVLTF. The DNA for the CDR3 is TGCGCCAGCAGCCAGGAAGGGGCCAACGTCCTGACTTTC.

The CDR3 loop is CASSLEVGGKETQYF. Here the CDR3 DNA reads TGTGCCAGCAGCTTAGAGGTGGGGGGCAAAGAGACCCAGTACTTC. The chain joins TRBV7-6 to TRBJ2-5, with D perhaps assigned TRBD1 or TRBD2 (6 bases each). This CDR3 is 15 amino acids long. Germline V gene data show CDR1 as SGHVS and CDR2 as FNYEAQ. Trimming pared 1 base from V and 3 bases from J, leaving 12 bases between.

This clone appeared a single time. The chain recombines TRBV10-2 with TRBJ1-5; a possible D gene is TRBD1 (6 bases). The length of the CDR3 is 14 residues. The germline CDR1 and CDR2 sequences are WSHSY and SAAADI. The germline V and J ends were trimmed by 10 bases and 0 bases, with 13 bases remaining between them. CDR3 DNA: TGCGCCACCCGGGGGGCAGATAGCAATCAGCCCCAGCATTTT. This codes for CATRGADSNQPQHF.

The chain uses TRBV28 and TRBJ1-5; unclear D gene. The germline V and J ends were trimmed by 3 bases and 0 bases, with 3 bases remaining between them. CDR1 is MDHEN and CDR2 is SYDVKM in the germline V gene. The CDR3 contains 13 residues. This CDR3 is CASSFRSNQPQHF. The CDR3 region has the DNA TGTGCCAGCAGTTTTCGTAGCAATCAGCCCCAGCATTTT.

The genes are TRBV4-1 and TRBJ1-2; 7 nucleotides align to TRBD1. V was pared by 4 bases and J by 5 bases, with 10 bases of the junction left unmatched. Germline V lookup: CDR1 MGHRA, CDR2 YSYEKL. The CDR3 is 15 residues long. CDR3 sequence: CASSLGRDSRYGYTF. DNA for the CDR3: TGCGCCAGCAGCCTAGGTCGGGACAGTCGATATGGCTACACCTTC.

In nucleotides, the CDR3 is TGCGCCAGCAGCCTTCTCCCAAGGAATGAGCAGTTCTTC. This translates into CASSLLPRNEQFF. The chain uses TRBV4-1 and TRBJ2-1; D gene uncertain. V lost 4 bases, J lost 7 bases, and 11 bases lay in between. The CDR3 has 13 amino acids. CDR1 and CDR2 from the germline V gene are MGHRA and YSYEKL.

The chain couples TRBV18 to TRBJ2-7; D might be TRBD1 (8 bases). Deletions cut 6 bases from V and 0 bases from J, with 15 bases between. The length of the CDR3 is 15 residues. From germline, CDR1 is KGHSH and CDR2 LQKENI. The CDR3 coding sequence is TGTGCCAGCTCCCCGGACAGGGAGGGCTCCTACGAGCAGTACTTC. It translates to CASSPDREGSYEQYF.

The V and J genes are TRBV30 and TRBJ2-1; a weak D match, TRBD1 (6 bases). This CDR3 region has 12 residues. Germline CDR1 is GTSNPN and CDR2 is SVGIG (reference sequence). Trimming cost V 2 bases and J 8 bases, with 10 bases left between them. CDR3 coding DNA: TGTGCCTGGAGTACAGGGTTCGATGAGCAGTTCTTC. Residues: CAWSTGFDEQFF.

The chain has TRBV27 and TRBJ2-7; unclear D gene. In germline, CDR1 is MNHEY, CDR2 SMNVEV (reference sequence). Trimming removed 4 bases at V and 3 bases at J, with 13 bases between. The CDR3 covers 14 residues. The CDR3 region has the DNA TGTGCCAGCAGTTCCTTTTCCGACATCTACGAGCAGTACTTC. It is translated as CASSSFSDIYEQYF.

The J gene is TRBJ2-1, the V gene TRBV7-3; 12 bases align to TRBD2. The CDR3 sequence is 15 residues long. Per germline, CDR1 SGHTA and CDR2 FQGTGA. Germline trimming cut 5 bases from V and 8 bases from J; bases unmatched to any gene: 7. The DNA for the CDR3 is TGTGCCAGCAGCCCGACTAGCGGGAGTAGCTATGAGCAGTTCTTC. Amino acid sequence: CASSPTSGSSYEQFF.

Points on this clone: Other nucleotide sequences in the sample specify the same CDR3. The CDR3 coding sequence is TGTGCCAGCAGCCCGACTAGCGGGACAGGGTCCTACGAGCAGTACTTC. Amino acid sequence: CASSPTSGTGSYEQYF. The V gene is TRBV7-9, the J gene TRBJ2-7, with TRBD2 identical over 11 bases. The length of the CDR3 is 16 residues. CDR1 and CDR2 (germline): SEHNR, FQNEAQ (reference sequence). Trimming at V came to 5 bases and at J to 1 base, leaving 7 bases not matched to a gene.

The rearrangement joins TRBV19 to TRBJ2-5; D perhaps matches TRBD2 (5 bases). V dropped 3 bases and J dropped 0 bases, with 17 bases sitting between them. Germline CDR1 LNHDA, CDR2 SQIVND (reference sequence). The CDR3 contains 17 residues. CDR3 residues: CASSILFAGRDQETQYF. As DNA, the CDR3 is TGTGCCAGTAGTATTCTCTTCGCCGGGCGGGACCAAGAGACCCAGTACTTC. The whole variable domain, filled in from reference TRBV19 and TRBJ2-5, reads DGGITQSPKYLFRKEGQNVTLSCEQNLNHDAMYWYRQDPGQGLRLIYYSQIVNDFQKGDIAEGYSVSREKKESFPLTVTSAQKNPTAFYLCASSILFAGRDQETQYFGPGTRLLVL.

The DNA for the CDR3 is TGTGCCAGCGGGCAGGCCCCCTACGAGCAGTACTTC. Its translation is CASGQAPYEQYF. The chain couples TRBV28 to TRBJ2-7; no firm D call. V was cut by 8 bases and J by 2 bases, with 10 bases left in between. CDR3 length: 12 residues. Germline-derived CDR1 and CDR2 are MDHEN and SYDVKM.

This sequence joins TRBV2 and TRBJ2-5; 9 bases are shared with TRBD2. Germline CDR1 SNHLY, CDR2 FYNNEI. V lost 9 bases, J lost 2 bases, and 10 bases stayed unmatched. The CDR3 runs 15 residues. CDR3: CARTISGRGQETQYF. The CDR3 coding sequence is TGTGCCAGGACCATTAGCGGGAGAGGACAAGAGACCCAGTACTTC.

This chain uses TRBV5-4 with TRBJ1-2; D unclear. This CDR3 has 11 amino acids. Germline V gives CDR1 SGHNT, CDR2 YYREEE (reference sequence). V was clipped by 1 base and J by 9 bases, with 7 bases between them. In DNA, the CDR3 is TGTGCCAGCAGCTTGACATCGCGCTACACCTTC. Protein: CASSLTSRYTF.

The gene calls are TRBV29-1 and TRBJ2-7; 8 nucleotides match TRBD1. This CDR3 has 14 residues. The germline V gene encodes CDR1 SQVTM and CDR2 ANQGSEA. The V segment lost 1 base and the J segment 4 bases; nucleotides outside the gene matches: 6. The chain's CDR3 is CSVEVSGGRYEQYF. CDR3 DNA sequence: TGCAGCGTTGAAGTTTCAGGGGGCCGGTACGAGCAGTACTTC.

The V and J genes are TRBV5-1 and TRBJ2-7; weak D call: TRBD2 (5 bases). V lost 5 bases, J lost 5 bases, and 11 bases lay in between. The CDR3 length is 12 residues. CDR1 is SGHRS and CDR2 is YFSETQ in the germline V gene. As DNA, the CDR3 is TGCGCCAGCAGTCGGGTAGCGAACGAGCAGTACTTC. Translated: CASSRVANEQYF.

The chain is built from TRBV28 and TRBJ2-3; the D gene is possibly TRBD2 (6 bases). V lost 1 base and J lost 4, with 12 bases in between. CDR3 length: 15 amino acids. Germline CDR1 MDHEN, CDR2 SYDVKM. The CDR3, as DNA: TGTGCCAGCAGTTTATTGTCGGGAGCCCCAGATACGCAGTATTTT. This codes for CASSLLSGAPDTQYF. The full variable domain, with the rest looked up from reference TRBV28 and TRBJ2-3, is DVKVTQSSRYLVKRTGEKVFLECVQDMDHENMFWYRQDPGLGLRLIYFSYDVKMKEKGDIPEGYSVSREKKERFSLILESASTNQTSMYLCASSLLSGAPDTQYFGPGTRLTVL.